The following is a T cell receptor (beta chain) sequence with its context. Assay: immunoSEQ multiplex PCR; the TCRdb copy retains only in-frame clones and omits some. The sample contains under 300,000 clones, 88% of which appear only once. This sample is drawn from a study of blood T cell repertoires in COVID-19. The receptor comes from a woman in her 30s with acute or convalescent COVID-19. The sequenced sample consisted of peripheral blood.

CDR3 loop: CASSSRLAGASDTQYF. The CDR3 coding sequence is TGTGCCAGCAGCTCTCGACTAGCGGGAGCGTCAGATACGCAGTATTTT. The chain employs TRBV11-3 and TRBJ2-3, with 12 bases that match TRBD2. After removal of 4 bases from V and 4 bases from J, the junction contained 6 bases not matched to a gene. CDR1 is SGHNT, CDR2 YENEEA, per germline. The CDR3 runs 16 residues.